This T cell receptor (beta chain) was retrieved from a study of cytomegalovirus exposure and HLA in healthy donors. The protocol was immunoSEQ multiplex PCR, while the TCRdb copy is restricted to in-frame clones and leaves out a portion. The table records around 180,000 clones, about 84% of them present only once. Germline values: CDR1 MNHEY, CDR2 SVGAGI. There are 13 residues in the CDR3. V shed 6 bases and J shed 6 bases, with 14 bases lying between them. The receptor was derived from a woman between 18 and 29 years old in good health and CMV-seronegative. Sequencing was carried out using PBMCs. The chain links TRBV6-5 to TRBJ1-1; D is perhaps TRBD1 (6 bases). In DNA form, the CDR3 reads TGTGCCAGCAGCGAACAGGGAAATGCTGAAGCTTTCTTT. This translates into CASSEQGNAEAFF.